One sample yielded the 24 T cell receptor beta chains listed below, sequenced in a study of shared clonotypes between healthy human individuals. Selected positively for CCR7 and CD45RO-negative, naive CD8 cells excluded terminally differentiated effector memory CD45RA+ cells. TCRdb's copy holds only in-frame clones and misses some; the assay was immunoSEQ multiplex PCR. The table shows about 680,000 clones, with roughly 94% occurring only once. Sequenced sample: naive CD8+ T cells sorted from blood. The source of these receptors is a man aged 25 to 40 in good health.

Worth noting for this clone: One end of the junction varies from germline; a read error may be responsible. The V gene is TRBV2, the J gene TRBJ2-3, with D uncertain. Germline lookup yields CDR1 SNHLY and CDR2 FYNNEI. CDR3 length equals 17 residues. CDR3 nucleotide sequence: TGTGCCAGCATTGAAGCCCGGAAAACTCGGCGAACAGATACGCAGTATTTT. Translating it yields CASIEARKTRRTDTQYF. The complete variable domain, with remaining parts taken from reference TRBV2 and TRBJ2-3, reads EPEVTQTPSHQVTQMGQEVILRCVPISNHLYFYWYRQILGQKVEFLVSFYNNEISEKSEIFDDQFSVERPDGSNFTLKIRSTKLEDSAMYFCASIEARKTRRTDTQYFGPGTRLTVL.

The count of this clone is one. V is TRBV30 and J is TRBJ2-5; D is uncertain. V gave up 3 bases and J gave up 1 base, with 6 bases separating them. The CDR3 is made up of 12 amino acids. Germline-derived CDR1 and CDR2 are GTSNPN and SVGIG (reference sequence). CDR3 sequence (DNA): TGTGCCTGGAGGGGGTCCCAAGAGACCCAGTACTTC. It encodes CAWRGSQETQYF.

V gene TRBV28 combines with J gene TRBJ1-5; 7 bases fit TRBD1. The CDR3 is made up of 14 amino acids. Germline trimming cut 6 bases from V and 1 base from J; bases unmatched to any gene: 3. The germline gives CDR1 MDHEN, CDR2 SYDVKM. The CDR3 DNA sequence: TGTGCCAGCAGCCCCAGGGGGAGCAATCAGCCCCAGCATTTT. It codes for CASSPRGSNQPQHF.

This chain uses TRBV10-3 with TRBJ2-7, with 7 bases aligning to TRBD1. The germline CDR1 and CDR2 sequences are ENHRY and SYGVKD. V was pared by 10 bases and J by 4 bases, with 4 bases of the junction left unmatched. This CDR3 comprises 11 residues. The CDR3 is CATTQGYEQYF. The CDR3 nucleotides are TGTGCCACGACACAGGGGTACGAGCAGTACTTC.

This sequence joins TRBV5-5 and TRBJ2-7; D gene unclear. The germline V and J ends were trimmed by 3 bases and 2 bases, with 9 bases remaining between them. The CDR3 is 13 residues long. Germline V gene sequence: CDR1 SGHKS, CDR2 YYEKEE (reference sequence). The CDR3 sequence is CASSYFPTYEQYF. CDR3 DNA sequence: TGTGCCAGCAGCTATTTTCCCACCTACGAGCAGTACTTC.

This rearrangement joins TRBV27 to TRBJ2-7; possible D gene TRBD2, 6 bases. Between the trimmed V and J ends, which lost 6 bases and 6 bases, there was a span of 18 bases. This CDR3 comprises 14 residues. The germline V gene encodes CDR1 MNHEY and CDR2 SMNVEV (reference sequence). The chain's CDR3 is CASSQSGTFSEQYF. DNA of the CDR3: TGTGCCAGCAGCCAATCCGGGACTTTCTCCGAGCAGTACTTC.

The V call is TRBV4-1, the J call TRBJ1-1; tentatively, D is TRBD1 (5 bases). The germline CDR1 and CDR2 sequences are MGHRA and YSYEKL. Trimming pared 1 base from V and 6 bases from J, leaving 15 bases between. The CDR3 covers 15 residues. CDR3 bases: TGCGCCAGCAGCCAAGGGACGGGGGAAAGCGCTGAAGCTTTCTTT. Translation: CASSQGTGESAEAFF.

This chain connects TRBV9 to TRBJ2-1, with TRBD2 matching 13 bases. In germline, CDR1 is SGDLS, CDR2 YYNGEE. V dropped 3 bases and J dropped 7; count of bases not matched to a gene: 7. This CDR3 has 16 residues. The chain's CDR3 is CASSAGLAGLGNEQFF. DNA for the CDR3: TGTGCCAGCAGCGCGGGACTAGCGGGATTGGGTAATGAGCAGTTCTTC.

This sequence joins TRBV25-1 and TRBJ2-7; 13 bases match TRBD2. Germline assignment: CDR1 MGHDK and CDR2 SYGVNS. V gave up 1 base and J gave up 1 base; unmatched junction bases: 7. This CDR3 is 18 amino acids long. CDR3 loop: CASSESRTSGSRSYEQYF. The CDR3, as DNA: TGTGCCAGCAGTGAATCTAGGACTAGCGGGAGCCGATCCTACGAGCAGTACTTC.

This clone has only a few counts. The J gene is TRBJ2-5, the V gene TRBV14; D is undetermined. V shed 0 bases and J shed 4 bases, with 15 bases lying between them. The CDR3 is 16 amino acids. CDR1 SGHDN and CDR2 FVKESK come from the germline V gene. The CDR3 spells CASSQDFYPEGETQYF. CDR3 in DNA: TGTGCCAGCAGCCAAGATTTCTATCCCGAAGGAGAGACCCAGTACTTC.

The chain links TRBV14 to TRBJ2-3, with D possibly matching TRBD1 (6 bases). The CDR3 is 14 residues long. With 2 bases removed from V and 4 bases from J, the gap between germline ends came to 10 bases. Germline-derived CDR1 and CDR2 are SGHDN and FVKESK. CDR3 bases: TGTGCCAGCAGCCAATTCAGGGGACCAGATACGCAGTATTTT. Protein sequence: CASSQFRGPDTQYF.

The chain has TRBV2 and TRBJ1-3; 8 bases are shared with TRBD1. V dropped 2 bases and J dropped 4; count of bases not matched to a gene: 10. CDR1 and CDR2 (germline): SNHLY, FYNNEI. The CDR3 is 17 residues long. CDR3 in DNA: TGTGCCAGCAGTGAACGAGGGCAGGGGGCTTCGGGAAACACCATATATTTT. Its translation: CASSERGQGASGNTIYF.

The rearrangement joins TRBV7-9 to TRBJ2-1, with 7 nucleotides matching TRBD2. The CDR3 is made up of 17 amino acids. The J segment lost 0 bases and the V segment lost 4 bases, leaving 9 bases of the junction unmatched. Germline values: CDR1 SEHNR, CDR2 FQNEAQ (reference sequence). CDR3 DNA sequence: TGTGCCAGCAGCTCTGGGAGTAGCGGGTACTCCTACAATGAGCAGTTCTTC. Translation: CASSSGSSGYSYNEQFF. The full variable domain, its missing parts supplied by reference TRBV7-9 and TRBJ2-1, is DTGVSQNPRHKITKRGQNVTFRCDPISEHNRLYWYRQTLGQGPEFLTYFQNEAQLEKSRLLSDRFSAERPKGSFSTLEIQRTEQGDSAMYLCASSSGSSGYSYNEQFFGPGTRLTVL.

The gene calls are TRBV19 and TRBJ2-7; 7 bases fit TRBD1. The junction had 16 bases not matched to a gene; V was cut back by 10 bases and J by 4 bases. The germline CDR1 and CDR2 sequences are LNHDA and SQIVND (reference sequence). The CDR3 extends over 15 amino acids. CDR3 DNA sequence: TGTGCCACCCGCCCCCGACCGGGACAGAGGTACGAGCAGTACTTC. It codes for CATRPRPGQRYEQYF.

The chain uses TRBV4-1 and TRBJ2-2; 7 nucleotides line up with TRBD1. The length of the CDR3 is 15 residues. Unmatched junction bases numbered 4, after V lost 5 bases and J lost 1 base. Germline V gene sequence: CDR1 MGHRA, CDR2 YSYEKL. CDR3 loop: CASSERQGNTGELFF. CDR3 nucleotides: TGCGCCAGCAGCGAGCGACAGGGGAACACCGGGGAGCTGTTTTTT.

The rearrangement links TRBV9 to TRBJ1-1; D is unclear. This CDR3 is built from 13 residues. Germline CDR1 reads SGDLS; CDR2 reads YYNGEE. V was cut by 5 bases and J by 3 bases, with 11 bases left in between. As DNA, the CDR3 is TGTGCCAGCAGGCCCCCCCGGGACACTGAAGCTTTCTTT. The encoded protein is CASRPPRDTEAFF.

The rearrangement joins TRBV15 to TRBJ2-1; tentatively, D is TRBD1 (6 bases). The CDR3 runs to 18 residues. CDR1 is LNHNV, CDR2 YYDKDF, per germline (reference sequence). Trimming left V 0 bases short and J 0 bases short, with 15 bases between. CDR3 nucleotides: TGTGCCACCAGCAGAGATATAAGGGCAGGGGACTCCTACAATGAGCAGTTCTTC. It translates to CATSRDIRAGDSYNEQFF. The whole variable domain, filled in from reference TRBV15 and TRBJ2-1, reads DAMVIQNPRYQVTQFGKPVTLSCSQTLNHNVMYWYQQKSSQAPKLLFHYYDKDFNNEADTPDNFQSRRPNTSFCFLDIRSPGLGDTAMYLCATSRDIRAGDSYNEQFFGPGTRLTVL.

The rearrangement links TRBV9 to TRBJ2-1; 11 bases line up with TRBD2. The V gene end was trimmed by 3 bases and the J gene end by 5 bases; junction bases not matched to a gene: 22. Germline loops: CDR1 SGDLS, CDR2 YYNGEE. CDR3 length: 21 residues. This CDR3 is CASSDPTTSTSGSPLDNEQFF. The CDR3 nucleotides read TGTGCCAGCAGCGACCCGACGACCTCAACTAGCGGGAGTCCTCTGGACAATGAGCAGTTCTTC.

This clone was picked up one time. DNA for the CDR3: TGTGCCAGTACACAAACAGGGTCCACTGGGGCCAACGTCCTGACTTTC. It specifies CASTQTGSTGANVLTF. This chain uses TRBV11-2 with TRBJ2-6; a weak D match, TRBD1 (6 bases). The CDR3 sequence is 16 residues long. Germline CDR1 and CDR2: SGHAT and FQNNGV. Trimming shortened V by 9 bases and J by 2 bases, and 17 bases separated the two germline ends.

The table lists this clone with a few counts. The chain is built from TRBV27 and TRBJ2-7; either TRBD1 or TRBD2 may supply D (5 bases each). The CDR3 spans 14 residues. Germline CDR1 and CDR2: MNHEY and SMNVEV (reference sequence). V lost 2 bases and J 4 bases, leaving 12 bases between the germline ends. The CDR3 reads CASSLLARAYEQYF. DNA for the CDR3: TGTGCCAGCAGTTTACTAGCCAGGGCATACGAGCAGTACTTC.

The chain has TRBV7-9 and TRBJ1-1; a possible D gene is TRBD1 (5 bases). CDR3 length equals 16 residues. V shed 2 bases and J shed 0 bases, with 13 bases lying between them. Germline CDR1 and CDR2: SEHNR and FQNEAQ (reference sequence). The CDR3 DNA is TGTGCCAGCAGCTTATCGTGGGGGATGATGAACACTGAAGCTTTCTTT. It is translated as CASSLSWGMMNTEAFF.

This sequence joins TRBV4-1 and TRBJ2-1; D gene uncertain. Between the trimmed V and J ends, which lost 4 bases and 7 bases, there was a span of 11 bases. CDR1 and CDR2 from the germline V gene are MGHRA and YSYEKL. The CDR3 sequence is 13 residues long. For the CDR3, the DNA is TGCGCCAGCAGCCGCCAATCGGGTAATGAGCAGTTCTTC. Encoded protein: CASSRQSGNEQFF.

The V and J genes are TRBV5-1 and TRBJ2-7, with TRBD1 identical over 9 bases. J was trimmed by 3 bases and V by 4 bases; bases with no gene match: 5. This CDR3 is built from 14 residues. The germline CDR1 and CDR2 sequences are SGHRS and YFSETQ. Written as DNA, the CDR3 is TGCGCCAGCAGCCCCCGACAGGGGGGCTACGAGCAGTACTTC. Protein sequence: CASSPRQGGYEQYF.

The rearrangement uses TRBV9 and TRBJ2-1, with 8 positions matching TRBD2. V trimming: 0 bases; J trimming: 2 bases; junction bases outside the gene matches: 7. The CDR3 totals 17 residues. Germline V gives CDR1 SGDLS, CDR2 YYNGEE. CDR3 amino acids: CASSVDTLSGTYNEQFF. The DNA for the CDR3 is TGTGCCAGCAGCGTAGATACGCTTAGCGGGACCTACAATGAGCAGTTCTTC. Variable domain in full (rest from reference TRBV9 and TRBJ2-1): DSGVTQTPKHLITATGQRVTLRCSPRSGDLSVYWYQQSLDQGLQFLIQYYNGEERAKGNILERFSAQQFPDLHSELNLSSLELGDSALYFCASSVDTLSGTYNEQFFGPGTRLTVL.